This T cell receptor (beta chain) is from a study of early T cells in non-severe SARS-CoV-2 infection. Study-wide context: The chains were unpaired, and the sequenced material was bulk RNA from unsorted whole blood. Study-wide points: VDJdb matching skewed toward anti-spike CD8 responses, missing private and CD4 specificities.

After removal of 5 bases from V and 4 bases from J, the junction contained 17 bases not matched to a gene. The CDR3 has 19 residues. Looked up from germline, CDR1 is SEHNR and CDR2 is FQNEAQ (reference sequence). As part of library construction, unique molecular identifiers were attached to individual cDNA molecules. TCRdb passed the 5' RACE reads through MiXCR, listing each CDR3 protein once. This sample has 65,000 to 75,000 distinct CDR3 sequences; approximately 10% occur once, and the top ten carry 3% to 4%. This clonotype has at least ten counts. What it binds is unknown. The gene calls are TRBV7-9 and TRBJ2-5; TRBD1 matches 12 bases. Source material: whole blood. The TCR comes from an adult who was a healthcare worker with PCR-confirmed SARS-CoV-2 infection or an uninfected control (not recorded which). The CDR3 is CASSHLGTGGAERVETQYF. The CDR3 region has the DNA TGTGCCAGCAGCCACCTGGGGACAGGGGGCGCTGAACGGGTAGAGACCCAGTACTTC.